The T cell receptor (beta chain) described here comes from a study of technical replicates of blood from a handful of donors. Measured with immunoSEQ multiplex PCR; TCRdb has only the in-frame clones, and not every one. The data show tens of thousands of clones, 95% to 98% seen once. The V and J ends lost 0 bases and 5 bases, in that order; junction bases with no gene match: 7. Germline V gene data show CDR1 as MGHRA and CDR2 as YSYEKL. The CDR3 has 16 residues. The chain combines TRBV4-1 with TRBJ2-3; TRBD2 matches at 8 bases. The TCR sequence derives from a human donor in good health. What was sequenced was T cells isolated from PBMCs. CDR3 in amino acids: CASSQEGLGGVDTQYF. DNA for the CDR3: TGCGCCAGCAGCCAAGAGGGACTAGGGGGAGTAGATACGCAGTATTTT.